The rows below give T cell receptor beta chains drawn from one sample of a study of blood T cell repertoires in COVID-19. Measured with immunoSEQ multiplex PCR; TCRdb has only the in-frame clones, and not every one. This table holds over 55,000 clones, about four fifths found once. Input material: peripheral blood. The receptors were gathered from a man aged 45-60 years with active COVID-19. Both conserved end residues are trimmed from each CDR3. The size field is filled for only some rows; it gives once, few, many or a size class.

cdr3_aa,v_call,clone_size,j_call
ASSRTRQATNEKLF,TRBV5-1,.,TRBJ1-4
ASSQGDSGVSPLH,TRBV4-1,.,TRBJ1-6
ASSLGQSTDTQY,TRBV27,.,TRBJ2-3
ACNPGTGSSYEQY,TRBV30,.,TRBJ2-7
ASSWLTGNNQPQH,TRBV28,.,TRBJ1-5
ASSLSPDRSYEQY,TRBV7-2,.,TRBJ2-7
ASSKGPRGTSYEQY,TRBV21-1,.,TRBJ2-7
ASWASGSHTQY,TRBV28,once,TRBJ2-3
ASSLIDRSGELF,TRBV3-1/TRBV3-2,few,TRBJ2-2
ASSEDGINIQY,TRBV18,.,TRBJ2-4
ASSDPGQGGYGYT,TRBV9,.,TRBJ1-2
ASSQTLTGGEETQY,TRBV16,.,TRBJ2-5
ASSQERGSRNEKLF,TRBV3-1/TRBV3-2,.,TRBJ1-4
ASSLGSASPYEQY,TRBV5-1,few,TRBJ2-7
ASSSYRGLNYGYT,TRBV5-1,.,TRBJ1-2
ASTGGAVGEREF,TRBV19,.,TRBJ2-1
SVEGSGTEAF,TRBV29-1,once,TRBJ1-1
SVGRGGSIYNEQF,TRBV29-1,.,TRBJ2-1
ASRSAGSTEAF,TRBV5-4,.,TRBJ1-1
AWSVLAGVSGEQY,TRBV30,.,TRBJ2-7
ASSQIRDYGTEAF,TRBV3-1/TRBV3-2,.,TRBJ1-1
ASSTPGQGASYNSPLH,TRBV5-5,.,TRBJ1-6
ASSAGGPGNEQF,TRBV2,.,TRBJ2-1
ASSSGTLKNTQY,TRBV7-2,.,TRBJ2-3
AISDPGQESYEQY,TRBV10-3,.,TRBJ2-7